The 18 T cell receptor beta chains in this list originate from one sample, sequenced in a study of blood T cell repertoires in COVID-19. Repertoires were generated with immunoSEQ multiplex PCR, while TCRdb's copy carries only in-frame clones and drops some. Here the sample spans about 100,000 clones, about 80% being singletons. The sequenced sample consisted of peripheral blood. These receptors originate from a woman between 65 and 79 years old with acute or convalescent COVID-19.

The chain couples TRBV18 to TRBJ2-5, with D unclear. The CDR3 covers 15 residues. Between the trimmed V and J ends, which lost 0 bases and 4 bases, there was a span of 12 bases. Germline V gene sequence: CDR1 KGHSH, CDR2 LQKENI. Written as DNA, the CDR3 is TGTGCCAGCTCACCACCGTCAACCTTCGGAGAGACCCAGTACTTC. Protein: CASSPPSTFGETQYF.

The CDR3 nucleotides are TGTGCCAGTAGGAGCCCGGGACAGGGGAATCAGCCCCAGCATTTT. This sequence encodes CASRSPGQGNQPQHF. The rearrangement uses TRBV19 and TRBJ1-5; 10 bases fit TRBD1. This CDR3 region has 15 residues. With V trimmed by 6 bases and J by 4 bases, 6 bases remained unmatched. The germline gives CDR1 LNHDA, CDR2 SQIVND (reference sequence).

J is TRBJ2-7 and V is TRBV6-9, with D possibly matching TRBD2 (6 bases). Germline loops: CDR1 MNHGY, CDR2 SVAAGI. The CDR3 has 13 amino acids. The germline V and J ends were trimmed by 8 bases and 3 bases, with 14 bases remaining between them. The CDR3 sequence: CASEREAFYEQYF. The CDR3 DNA follows: TGTGCCAGCGAGAGGGAGGCATTCTACGAGCAGTACTTC.

V gene TRBV13 combines with J gene TRBJ2-3, with 7 positions matching TRBD1. Germline V gene sequence: CDR1 PRHDT, CDR2 FYEKMQ (reference sequence). The J segment lost 4 bases and the V segment lost 4 bases, leaving 8 bases of the junction unmatched. The CDR3 is 15 residues long. The CDR3 loop reads CASSWTGPGADTQYF. The CDR3 bases are TGTGCCAGCAGCTGGACAGGCCCAGGTGCAGATACGCAGTATTTT.

The chain recombines TRBV6-2 or TRBV6-3 with TRBJ1-6, with 9 bases lining up with TRBD1. Germline CDR1 is MNHEY and CDR2 is SVGEGT. V lost 6 bases and J lost 7; bases outside the gene matches: 4. The length of the CDR3 is 14 residues. CDR3 coding DNA: TGTGCCAGCAGCCCAACAGGGGGCAATTCACCCCTCCACTTT. Translation gives CASSPTGGNSPLHF.

The chain couples TRBV10-3 to TRBJ2-7, with 9 bases matching TRBD1. V dropped 2 bases and J dropped 7; count of bases not matched to a gene: 6. Germline V gene lookup returns CDR1 ENHRY and CDR2 SYGVKD. This CDR3 is built from 14 residues. CDR3 amino acids: CAISEPYRGREQYF. In nucleotides, the CDR3 is TGTGCCATCAGTGAGCCATACAGGGGGCGAGAGCAGTACTTC.

V gene TRBV7-2 combines with J gene TRBJ1-1; weak D call: TRBD1 (5 bases). This CDR3 contains 13 residues. Per germline, CDR1 SGHTA and CDR2 FQGNSA. Trimming stripped 1 base from V and 8 bases from J, with 11 bases between. CDR3 protein: CASSLEARGEAFF. Written as DNA, the CDR3 is TGTGCCAGCAGCTTAGAAGCTAGGGGAGAAGCTTTCTTT.

This clone was recorded once. The chain has TRBV5-1 and TRBJ2-7; D is unresolved. Germline V gene sequence: CDR1 SGHRS, CDR2 YFSETQ. V gave up 0 bases and J gave up 3 bases, with 13 bases separating them. CDR3 size: 15 residues. CDR3 in DNA: TGCGCCAGCAGCTTGGATGGGCTCCCCTACTACGAGCAGTACTTC. This encodes CASSLDGLPYYEQYF.

The DNA of the CDR3 is TGTGCCAGCAGCCAACTGTATACTCGGGAGGGAGAGTTCTTC. It is translated as CASSQLYTREGEFF. V usage is TRBV3-1 (or the pseudogene TRBV3-2) and J usage is TRBJ2-1, with TRBD2 matching 8 bases. Germline V CDR1 and CDR2: LGHDT, YNNKEL (reference sequence). J gave up 14 bases and V 2 bases, and 11 bases lay outside the gene matches. The CDR3 runs to 14 residues.

V gene TRBV4-3 combines with J gene TRBJ1-4; tentative D call: TRBD1 (5 bases). Germline V lookup: CDR1 LGHNA, CDR2 YSLEER. The CDR3 has 16 residues. The V end was cut by 4 bases, the J end by 3 bases, with 15 bases between. The CDR3 DNA reads as TGCGCCAGCAGCCCGGCCCTGGGGCGCCCTAATGAAAAACTGTTTTTT. Amino acids: CASSPALGRPNEKLFF.

This sequence joins TRBV4-3 and TRBJ2-3; 8 positions agree with TRBD1. From germline, CDR1 is LGHNA and CDR2 YSLEER. CDR3 size: 15 residues. V lost 2 bases to trimming and J lost 2 bases; unmatched junction nucleotides: 3. The CDR3 sequence is CASSQKTGVTDTQYF. In DNA, the CDR3 is TGCGCCAGCAGCCAAAAGACAGGGGTCACAGATACGCAGTATTTT.

A single count supports this clone. The chain couples TRBV7-2 to TRBJ2-1, with TRBD1 identical over 7 bases. V shed 5 bases, J shed 6 bases, and the junction held 10 bases outside the gene matches. Germline lookup yields CDR1 SGHTA and CDR2 FQGNSA. This CDR3 is 15 amino acids long. CDR3: CASSPPGTVFNEQFF. The CDR3 DNA reads TGTGCCAGCAGCCCCCCCGGGACAGTCTTCAATGAGCAGTTCTTC.

In its sample, this clone was seen a few times. The gene calls are TRBV7-9 and TRBJ1-2; D unresolved. CDR1 SEHNR and CDR2 FQNEAQ come from the germline V gene (reference sequence). Trimming pared 6 bases from V and 4 bases from J, leaving 9 bases between. CDR3 length equals 12 residues. The CDR3 nucleotides are TGTGCCAGCAGATCTGACATCTATGGCTACACCTTC. Protein: CASRSDIYGYTF.

The chain combines TRBV3-1 (or the pseudogene TRBV3-2) with TRBJ1-4; perhaps TRBD1 as D (6 bases). Germline values: CDR1 LGHDT, CDR2 YNNKEL (reference sequence). V was clipped by 0 bases and J by 1 base, with 12 bases between them. This CDR3 contains 17 residues. This CDR3 reads CASSQDPLQGTNEKLFF. DNA for the CDR3: TGTGCCAGCAGCCAAGATCCGCTACAGGGAACTAATGAAAAACTGTTTTTT.

V is TRBV19 and J is TRBJ1-4; 8 positions match TRBD1. After removal of 3 bases from V and 7 bases from J, the junction contained 7 bases not matched to a gene. The CDR3 is 15 amino acids. Per the germline V gene, CDR1 is LNHDA and CDR2 is SQIVND (reference sequence). The CDR3 loop is CASSIWAGGREKLFF. In nucleotides, the CDR3 is TGTGCCAGTAGTATTTGGGCAGGGGGCCGTGAAAAACTGTTTTTT.

J is TRBJ1-2 and V is TRBV14; no clear D. Trimming shortened V by 4 bases and J by 14 bases, and 23 bases separated the two germline ends. From germline, CDR1 is SGHDN and CDR2 FVKESK. The CDR3 runs 14 residues. The CDR3 loop is CASSPQTVLYRGTF. CDR3 nucleotides: TGTGCCAGCAGCCCCCAGACCGTACTCTATAGAGGGACCTTC.

This clone was counted once. This sequence joins TRBV27 and TRBJ2-7; D unresolved. The V gene's germline CDR1 is MNHEY and CDR2 SMNVEV (reference sequence). The CDR3 runs 11 residues. Trimming cost V 8 bases and J 5 bases, with 10 bases left between them. CDR3 coding DNA: TGTGCCAGCGAGTTCCATCACGAGCAGTACGTC. Translated, it gives CASEFHHEQYV.

The V gene is TRBV28, the J gene TRBJ1-4; 8 bases match TRBD1. Trimming took 5 bases from V and 8 from J; bases not matched to a gene: 10. Looked up from germline, CDR1 is MDHEN and CDR2 is SYDVKM. The CDR3 is 15 residues long. This CDR3 is CASSPRTGWGEKLFF. CDR3 DNA: TGTGCCAGCAGTCCAAGGACAGGGTGGGGAGAAAAACTGTTTTTT.